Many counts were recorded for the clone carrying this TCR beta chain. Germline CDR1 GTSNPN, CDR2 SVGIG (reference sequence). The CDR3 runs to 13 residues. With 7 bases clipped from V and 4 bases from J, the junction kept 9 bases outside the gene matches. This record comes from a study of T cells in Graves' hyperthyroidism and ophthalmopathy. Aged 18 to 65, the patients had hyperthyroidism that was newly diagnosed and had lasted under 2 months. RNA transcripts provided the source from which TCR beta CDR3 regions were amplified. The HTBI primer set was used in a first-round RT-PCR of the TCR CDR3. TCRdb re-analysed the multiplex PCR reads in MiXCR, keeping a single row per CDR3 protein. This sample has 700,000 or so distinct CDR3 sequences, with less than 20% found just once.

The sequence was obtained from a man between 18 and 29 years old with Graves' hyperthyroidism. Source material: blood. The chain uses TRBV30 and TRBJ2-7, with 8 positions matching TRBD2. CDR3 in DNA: TGTGCCTCCCTTAAGAGCGGGAGTTACGAGCAGTACTTC. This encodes CASLKSGSYEQYF.